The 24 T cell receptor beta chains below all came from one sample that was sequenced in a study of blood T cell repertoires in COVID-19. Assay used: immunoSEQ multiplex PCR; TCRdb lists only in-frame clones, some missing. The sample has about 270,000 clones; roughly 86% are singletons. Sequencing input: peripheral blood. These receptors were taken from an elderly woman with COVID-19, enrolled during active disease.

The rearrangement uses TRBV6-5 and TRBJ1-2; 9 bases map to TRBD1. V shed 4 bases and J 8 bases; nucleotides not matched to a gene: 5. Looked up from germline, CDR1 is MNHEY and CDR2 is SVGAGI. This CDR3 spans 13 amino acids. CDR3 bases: TGTGCCAGCAGTTCAGGGACAGGGAGGGGCTACACCTTC. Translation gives CASSSGTGRGYTF.

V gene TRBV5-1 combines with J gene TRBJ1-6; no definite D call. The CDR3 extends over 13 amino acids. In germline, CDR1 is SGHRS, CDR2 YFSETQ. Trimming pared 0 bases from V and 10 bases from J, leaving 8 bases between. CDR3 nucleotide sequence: TGCGCCAGCAGCTTGGATGACACCTCACCCCTCCACTTT. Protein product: CASSLDDTSPLHF.

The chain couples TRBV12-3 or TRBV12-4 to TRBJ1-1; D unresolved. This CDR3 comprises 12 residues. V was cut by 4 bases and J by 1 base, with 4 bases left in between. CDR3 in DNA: TGTGCCAGCAGTTACGGGAACACTGAAGCTTTCTTT. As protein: CASSYGNTEAFF.

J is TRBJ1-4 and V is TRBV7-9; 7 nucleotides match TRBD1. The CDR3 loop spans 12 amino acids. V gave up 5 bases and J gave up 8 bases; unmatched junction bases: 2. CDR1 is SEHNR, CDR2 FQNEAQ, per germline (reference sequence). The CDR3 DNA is TGTGCCAGCAGCCCAGGGGGGGAAAAACTGTTTTTT. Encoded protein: CASSPGGEKLFF.

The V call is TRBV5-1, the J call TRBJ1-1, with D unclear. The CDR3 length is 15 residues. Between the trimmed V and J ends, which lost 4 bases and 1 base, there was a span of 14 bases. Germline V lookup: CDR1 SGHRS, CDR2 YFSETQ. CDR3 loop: CASSPDSKTNTEAFF. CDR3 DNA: TGCGCCAGCAGCCCCGACTCCAAAACGAACACTGAAGCTTTCTTT.

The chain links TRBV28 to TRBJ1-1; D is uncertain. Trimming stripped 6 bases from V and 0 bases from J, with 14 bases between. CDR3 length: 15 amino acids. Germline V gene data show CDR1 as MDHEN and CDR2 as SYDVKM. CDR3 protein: CASSRDGEVNTEAFF. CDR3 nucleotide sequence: TGTGCCAGCAGCCGAGATGGGGAGGTGAACACTGAAGCTTTCTTT.

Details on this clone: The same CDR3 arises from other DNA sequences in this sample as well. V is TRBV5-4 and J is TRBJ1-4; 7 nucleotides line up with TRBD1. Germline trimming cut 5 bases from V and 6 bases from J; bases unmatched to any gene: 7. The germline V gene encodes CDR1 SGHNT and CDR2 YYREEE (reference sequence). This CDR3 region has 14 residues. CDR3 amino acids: CASSPQGRDEKLFF. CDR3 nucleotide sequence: TGTGCCAGCAGTCCACAGGGGCGTGATGAAAAACTGTTTTTT.

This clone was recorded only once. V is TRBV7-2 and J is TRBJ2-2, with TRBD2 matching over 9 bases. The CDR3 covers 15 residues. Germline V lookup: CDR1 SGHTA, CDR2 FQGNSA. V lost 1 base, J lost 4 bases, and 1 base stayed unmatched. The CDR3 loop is CASSLVAGVTGELFF. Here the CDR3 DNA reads TGTGCCAGCAGCTTAGTAGCGGGGGTCACCGGGGAGCTGTTTTTT.

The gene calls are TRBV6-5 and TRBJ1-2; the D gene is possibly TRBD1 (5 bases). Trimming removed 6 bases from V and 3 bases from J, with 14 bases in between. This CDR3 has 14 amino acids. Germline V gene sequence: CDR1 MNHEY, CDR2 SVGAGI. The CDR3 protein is CASRGQVPDYGYTF. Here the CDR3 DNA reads TGTGCCAGCAGGGGGCAGGTTCCGGACTATGGCTACACCTTC.

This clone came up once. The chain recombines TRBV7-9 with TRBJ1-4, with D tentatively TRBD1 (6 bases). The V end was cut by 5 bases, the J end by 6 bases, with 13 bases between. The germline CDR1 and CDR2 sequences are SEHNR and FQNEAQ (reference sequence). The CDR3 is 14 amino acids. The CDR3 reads CASSILGQYEKLFF. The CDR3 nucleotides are TGTGCCAGCAGCATCCTAGGACAGTATGAAAAACTGTTTTTT.

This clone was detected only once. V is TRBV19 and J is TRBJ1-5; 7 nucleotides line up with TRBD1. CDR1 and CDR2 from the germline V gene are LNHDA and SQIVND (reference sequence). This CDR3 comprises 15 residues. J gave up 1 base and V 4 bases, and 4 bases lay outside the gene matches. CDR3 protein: CASSTIGGSNQPQHF. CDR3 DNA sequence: TGTGCCAGTAGTACGATAGGGGGCAGCAATCAGCCCCAGCATTTT.

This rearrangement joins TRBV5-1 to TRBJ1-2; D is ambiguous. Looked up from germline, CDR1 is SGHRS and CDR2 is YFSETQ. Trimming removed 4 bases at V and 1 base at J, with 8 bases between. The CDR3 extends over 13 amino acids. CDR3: CASSHDNNYGYTF. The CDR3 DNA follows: TGCGCCAGCAGCCATGACAATAACTATGGCTACACCTTC.

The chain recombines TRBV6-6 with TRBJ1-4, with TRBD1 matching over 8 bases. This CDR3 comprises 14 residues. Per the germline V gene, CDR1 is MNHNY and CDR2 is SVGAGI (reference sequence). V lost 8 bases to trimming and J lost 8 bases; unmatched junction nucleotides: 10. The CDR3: CASLTSGGDEKLFF. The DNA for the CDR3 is TGTGCCAGCCTAACTTCAGGGGGCGACGAAAAACTGTTTTTT.

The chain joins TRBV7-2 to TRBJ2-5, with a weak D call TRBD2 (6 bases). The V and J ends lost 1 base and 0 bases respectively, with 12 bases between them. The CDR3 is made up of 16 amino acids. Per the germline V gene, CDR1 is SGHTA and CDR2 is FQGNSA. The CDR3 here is CASSLGWAGNQETQYF. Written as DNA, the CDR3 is TGTGCCAGCAGCTTAGGTTGGGCGGGGAACCAAGAGACCCAGTACTTC.

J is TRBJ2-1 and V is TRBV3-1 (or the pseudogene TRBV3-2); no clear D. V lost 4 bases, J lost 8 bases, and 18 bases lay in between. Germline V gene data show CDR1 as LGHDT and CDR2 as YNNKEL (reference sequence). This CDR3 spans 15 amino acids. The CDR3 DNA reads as TGTGCCAGCAGCCCTGCTCGGGTCATTGTTTATGAGCAGTTCTTC. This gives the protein CASSPARVIVYEQFF.

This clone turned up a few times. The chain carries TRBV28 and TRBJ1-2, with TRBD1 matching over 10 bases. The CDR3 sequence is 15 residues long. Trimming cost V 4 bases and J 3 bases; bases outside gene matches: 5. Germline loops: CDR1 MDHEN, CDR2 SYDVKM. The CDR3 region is CASSSPTGGDYGYTF. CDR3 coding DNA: TGTGCCAGCAGTTCTCCGACAGGGGGCGACTATGGCTACACCTTC.

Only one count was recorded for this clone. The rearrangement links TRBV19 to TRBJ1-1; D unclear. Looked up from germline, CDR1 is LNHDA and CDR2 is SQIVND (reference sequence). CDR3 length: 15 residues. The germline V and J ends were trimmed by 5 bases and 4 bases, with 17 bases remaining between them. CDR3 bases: TGTGCCAGTAGTCCCGGAGAGTTGAGCGGCACTGAAGCTTTCTTT. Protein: CASSPGELSGTEAFF.

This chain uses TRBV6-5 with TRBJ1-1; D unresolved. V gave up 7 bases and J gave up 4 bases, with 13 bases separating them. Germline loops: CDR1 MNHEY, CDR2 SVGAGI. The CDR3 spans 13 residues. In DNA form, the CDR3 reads TGTGCCAGCACAGCTTACGCAGGCACTGAAGCTTTCTTT. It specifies CASTAYAGTEAFF.

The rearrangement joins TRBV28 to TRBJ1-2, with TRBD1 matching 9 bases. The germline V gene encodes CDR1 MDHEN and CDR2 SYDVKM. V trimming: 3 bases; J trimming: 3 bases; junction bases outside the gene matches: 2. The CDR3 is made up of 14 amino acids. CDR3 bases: TGTGCCAGCAGTTTTGGGACAGGGTACTATGGCTACACCTTC. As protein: CASSFGTGYYGYTF.

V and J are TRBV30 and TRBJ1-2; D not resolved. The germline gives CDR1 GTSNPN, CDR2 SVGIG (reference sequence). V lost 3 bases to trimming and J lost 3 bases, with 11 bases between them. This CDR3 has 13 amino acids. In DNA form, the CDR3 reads TGTGCCTGGAGGATGAGGCTGTACTATGGCTACACCTTC. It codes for CAWRMRLYYGYTF.

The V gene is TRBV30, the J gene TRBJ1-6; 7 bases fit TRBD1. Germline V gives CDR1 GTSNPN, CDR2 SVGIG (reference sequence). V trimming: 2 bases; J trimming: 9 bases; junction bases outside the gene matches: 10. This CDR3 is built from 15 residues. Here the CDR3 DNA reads TGTGCCTGGAGTTTCCCCGGGACAGAAAGTTCACCCCTCCACTTT. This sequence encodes CAWSFPGTESSPLHF.

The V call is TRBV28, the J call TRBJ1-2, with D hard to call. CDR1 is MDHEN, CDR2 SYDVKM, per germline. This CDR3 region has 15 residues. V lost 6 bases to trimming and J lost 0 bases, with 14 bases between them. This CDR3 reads CASRTTGGSNYGYTF. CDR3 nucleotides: TGTGCCAGCAGAACAACTGGCGGGTCTAACTATGGCTACACCTTC.

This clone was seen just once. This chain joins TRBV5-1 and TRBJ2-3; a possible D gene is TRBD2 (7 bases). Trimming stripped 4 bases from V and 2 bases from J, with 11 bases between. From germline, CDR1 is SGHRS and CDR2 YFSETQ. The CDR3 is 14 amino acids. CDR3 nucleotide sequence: TGCGCCAGCAGCGCCGGGGGGCCCACAGATACGCAGTATTTT. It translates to CASSAGGPTDTQYF.

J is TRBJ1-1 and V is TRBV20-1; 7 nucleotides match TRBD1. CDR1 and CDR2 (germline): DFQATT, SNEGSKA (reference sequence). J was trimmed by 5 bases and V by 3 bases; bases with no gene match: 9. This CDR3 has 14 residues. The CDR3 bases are TGCAGTGCTAGTCCTTGGACAGGCGAGACTGAAGCTTTCTTT. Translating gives CSASPWTGETEAFF.